This passage covers 7 T cell receptor beta chains from one sample sequenced in a study of OX40 agonist ivuxolimab in advanced cancers. Libraries were prepared by immunoSEQ multiplex PCR; TCRdb keeps only in-frame clonotypes and omits some of them. The table has about 68,000 clones, about 84% seen once. The source was CD4+ or CD8+ T cells sorted from blood, collected in a trial of the OX40 agonist ivuxolimab. These receptors all come from an adult with an advanced solid tumor such as melanoma, head and neck, liver or kidney cancer.

This chain connects TRBV12-5 to TRBJ2-7; D possibly corresponds to TRBD1 (6 bases). The germline V gene encodes CDR1 LGHNT and CDR2 FRNRAP. The CDR3 consists of 13 residues. V dropped 2 bases and J dropped 3 bases, with 8 bases sitting between them. CDR3 coding DNA: TGTGCTAGTGGTTTGCAACAGGGCTACGAGCAGTACTTC. Translated: CASGLQQGYEQYF.

The chain carries TRBV7-9 and TRBJ2-7; D remains ambiguous. V lost 2 bases and J lost 2, with 10 bases in between. The germline V gene has CDR1 SEHNR and CDR2 FQNEAQ (reference sequence). The CDR3 covers 14 residues. CDR3: CASSLIGGTYEQYF. The CDR3 nucleotides read TGTGCCAGCAGCTTAATCGGCGGAACCTACGAGCAGTACTTC. Full variable domain (outside the CDR3, taken from reference TRBV7-9 and TRBJ2-7): DTGVSQNPRHKITKRGQNVTFRCDPISEHNRLYWYRQTLGQGPEFLTYFQNEAQLEKSRLLSDRFSAERPKGSFSTLEIQRTEQGDSAMYLCASSLIGGTYEQYFGPGTRLTVT.

The chain recombines TRBV7-2 with TRBJ1-1, with a possible D match to TRBD1 (5 bases). The V and J ends lost 1 base and 1 base respectively, with 10 bases between them. Per the germline V gene, CDR1 is SGHTA and CDR2 is FQGNSA. The CDR3 has 15 amino acids. The CDR3 loop is CASSLVQGRNTEAFF. The CDR3 nucleotides are TGTGCCAGCAGCTTAGTTCAGGGAAGGAACACTGAAGCTTTCTTT.

V gene TRBV19 combines with J gene TRBJ2-4; 10 nucleotides line up with TRBD1. The J segment lost 4 bases and the V segment lost 2 bases, leaving 8 bases of the junction unmatched. This CDR3 has 17 amino acids. Germline V gene data show CDR1 as LNHDA and CDR2 as SQIVND (reference sequence). The DNA of the CDR3 is TGTGCCAGTAGTATAACCATGCCGGGACAGGGGAAAAACATTCAGTACTTC. Residues: CASSITMPGQGKNIQYF.

The chain is built from TRBV19 and TRBJ1-1, with D unresolved. Trimming shortened V by 6 bases and J by 1 base, and 9 bases separated the two germline ends. This CDR3 is 13 amino acids long. Germline V lookup: CDR1 LNHDA, CDR2 SQIVND (reference sequence). The CDR3, as DNA: TGTGCCAGTAGCCGCTCGGGGAACACTGAAGCTTTCTTT. It specifies CASSRSGNTEAFF.

This sequence joins TRBV6-5 and TRBJ2-5, with D tentatively TRBD1 (6 bases). Germline CDR1 MNHEY, CDR2 SVGAGI. There are 15 residues in the CDR3. V was clipped by 0 bases and J by 6 bases, with 14 bases between them. In DNA, the CDR3 is TGTGCCAGCAGTTACTCGTACGGCCAGGGGAAGACCCAGTACTTC. Its translation is CASSYSYGQGKTQYF.

V gene TRBV6-6 combines with J gene TRBJ2-7; either TRBD1 or TRBD2 may supply D (5 bases each). The CDR3 is 14 residues long. The ends were cut back, 0 bases at V and 6 bases at J, with 12 bases in the middle. Germline CDR1 is MNHNY and CDR2 is SVGAGI (reference sequence). CDR3: CASSYSREGSEQYF. Here the CDR3 DNA reads TGTGCCAGCAGTTACTCCAGGGAAGGGAGCGAGCAGTACTTC.